These 17 T cell receptor beta chains were sequenced from one sample in a study of T cell changes during pregnancy in multiple sclerosis. Only in-frame clones appear in the TCRdb table, and some are missing; sequencing was by immunoSEQ multiplex PCR. The sample contains 50,000 or so clones, approximately 95% of which appear only once. The sequenced sample was CD8+ T cells from peripheral blood mononuclear cells, obtained in the first trimester of pregnancy. These receptors all stem from a female donor with multiple sclerosis, enrolled in a pregnancy study.

The chain links TRBV9 to TRBJ2-1; a weak D match, TRBD2 (5 bases). The CDR3 is made up of 15 amino acids. The V end lost 0 bases, the J end lost 6 bases, and 13 bases lay between the germline ends. CDR1 is SGDLS, CDR2 YYNGEE, per germline. The CDR3 bases are TGTGCCAGCAGCGTAGGGGCTAGCTTAAGCAATGAGCAGTTCTTC. The encoded protein is CASSVGASLSNEQFF.

The chain recombines TRBV9 with TRBJ1-2, with D hard to call. Trimming took 4 bases from V and 4 from J, leaving 17 bases between them. The CDR3 is 15 amino acids. Germline V gives CDR1 SGDLS, CDR2 YYNGEE. CDR3 sequence (DNA): TGTGCCAGCAGCATAAACAGCGGGCCCATCTATGGCTACACCTTC. Residues: CASSINSGPIYGYTF.

This chain connects TRBV2 to TRBJ2-5; 10 nucleotides align to TRBD1. The CDR3 is 17 residues long. The germline CDR1 and CDR2 sequences are SNHLY and FYNNEI. Trimming removed 6 bases from V and 2 bases from J; junction bases left unmatched: 12. The CDR3 bases are TGTGCCAGCAGCTTAGCCTACCGGGACAGGGGTCAAGAGACCCAGTACTTC. It specifies CASSLAYRDRGQETQYF.

V usage is TRBV4-2 and J usage is TRBJ2-7; 7 bases match TRBD1. The CDR3 is 15 residues long. Per germline, CDR1 LGHNA and CDR2 YNFKEQ. The V segment lost 3 bases and the J segment 6 bases; nucleotides outside the gene matches: 11. The CDR3 spells CASSQEGQVLGEQYF. The CDR3 region has the DNA TGTGCCAGCAGCCAGGAAGGACAGGTTTTGGGCGAGCAGTACTTC.

This chain joins TRBV5-1 and TRBJ2-1; D not certain. V was clipped by 4 bases and J by 0 bases, with 8 bases between them. Germline V gives CDR1 SGHRS, CDR2 YFSETQ. This CDR3 comprises 14 residues. The CDR3 here is CASSADNSYNEQFF. The CDR3, as DNA: TGCGCCAGCAGCGCCGACAACTCCTACAATGAGCAGTTCTTC.

CDR3 in DNA: TGCGCCAGCAGCCAAGTGAAAGTAATGGGAGAAGCTAATGAGCAGTTCTTC. It is translated as CASSQVKVMGEANEQFF. The V and J genes are TRBV4-3 and TRBJ2-1, with D perhaps matching TRBD2 (5 bases). The CDR3 has 17 amino acids. V was pared by 1 base and J by 7 bases, with 20 bases between. Germline assignment: CDR1 LGHNA and CDR2 YSLEER.

V and J are TRBV9 and TRBJ2-7; TRBD1 matches 12 bases. There are 15 residues in the CDR3. Germline assignment: CDR1 SGDLS and CDR2 YYNGEE. V lost 3 bases to trimming and J lost 4 bases; unmatched junction nucleotides: 5. The CDR3 is CASSAGTGGVYEQYF. CDR3 sequence (DNA): TGTGCCAGCAGCGCTGGGACAGGGGGCGTATACGAGCAGTACTTC.

This sequence joins TRBV27 and TRBJ1-2, with 7 bases fitting TRBD1. J lost 2 bases, V lost 3 bases, and 9 bases had no gene match. The CDR3 contains 16 residues. CDR1 MNHEY and CDR2 SMNVEV come from the germline V gene (reference sequence). This CDR3 reads CASSFQGEAPNYGYTF. CDR3 DNA sequence: TGTGCCAGCAGTTTTCAGGGGGAGGCTCCGAACTATGGCTACACCTTC.

J is TRBJ2-7 and V is TRBV4-3, with a weak D call TRBD2 (6 bases). The CDR3 extends over 15 amino acids. Germline assignment: CDR1 LGHNA and CDR2 YSLEER. Trimming removed 0 bases at V and 0 bases at J, with 9 bases between. Here the CDR3 reads CASSQDRGLSYEQYF. In DNA form, the CDR3 reads TGCGCCAGCAGCCAAGATCGGGGACTCTCCTACGAGCAGTACTTC.

The DNA for the CDR3 is TGTGCCAGCAGGTCGACTAGCGCCCACACCGGGGAGCTGTTTTTT. Its translation is CASRSTSAHTGELFF. The V and J genes are TRBV11-2 and TRBJ2-2; TRBD2 matches 8 bases. The CDR3 extends over 15 amino acids. The V gene's germline CDR1 is SGHAT and CDR2 FQNNGV. Trimming at V came to 6 bases and at J to 3 bases, leaving 6 bases not matched to a gene.

The chain combines TRBV6-5 with TRBJ1-2, with 8 bases fitting TRBD1. The V gene's germline CDR1 is MNHEY and CDR2 SVGAGI. The junction had 3 bases not matched to a gene; V was cut back by 5 bases and J by 4 bases. The CDR3 runs 13 residues. The CDR3 region has the DNA TGTGCCAGCAGTACGGGACAGGCCTATGGCTACACCTTC. Translating gives CASSTGQAYGYTF.

To note about this clone: The sample holds other DNA sequences that translate to the same CDR3. This sequence joins TRBV27 and TRBJ1-2, with 9 bases aligning to TRBD1. Germline loops: CDR1 MNHEY, CDR2 SMNVEV (reference sequence). V shed 3 bases and J 4 bases; nucleotides not matched to a gene: 0. This CDR3 has 13 amino acids. The CDR3 sequence: CASSLTGGYGYTF. The CDR3 coding sequence is TGTGCCAGCAGTTTGACAGGGGGCTATGGCTACACCTTC.

This chain links TRBV4-1 with TRBJ2-7; D possibly corresponds to TRBD1 (6 bases). CDR3 length: 15 amino acids. Per the germline V gene, CDR1 is MGHRA and CDR2 is YSYEKL. V dropped 3 bases and J dropped 2 bases, with 14 bases sitting between them. In nucleotides, the CDR3 is TGCGCCAGCAGCCAGGCCCAGGGGTTCCCCTACGAGCAGTACTTC. Its protein product is CASSQAQGFPYEQYF.

The rearrangement links TRBV4-3 to TRBJ2-7; 7 positions match TRBD1. V gave up 1 base and J gave up 3 bases; unmatched junction bases: 9. The germline CDR1 and CDR2 sequences are LGHNA and YSLEER. The CDR3 is 16 amino acids. The DNA for the CDR3 is TGCGCCAGCAGCCAAGGACGGGACAGCTTATACTACGAGCAGTACTTC. This codes for CASSQGRDSLYYEQYF.

The genes are TRBV7-9 and TRBJ2-7, with no clear D. V gave up 4 bases and J gave up 2 bases, with 9 bases separating them. The CDR3 spans 13 residues. From germline, CDR1 is SEHNR and CDR2 FQNEAQ (reference sequence). CDR3 in amino acids: CASSYSLPYEQYF. The CDR3 coding sequence is TGTGCCAGCAGCTATTCCCTACCCTACGAGCAGTACTTC.

The chain has TRBV25-1 and TRBJ2-5, with TRBD2 as a possible D gene (5 bases). The length of the CDR3 is 14 residues. Trimming cost V 4 bases and J 5 bases, with 14 bases left between them. The germline CDR1 and CDR2 sequences are MGHDK and SYGVNS. The CDR3 here is CASSGSREWETQYF. In DNA form, the CDR3 reads TGTGCCAGCAGTGGTAGCCGGGAATGGGAGACCCAGTACTTC. Filled out from reference TRBV25-1 and TRBJ2-5, the complete variable domain reads EADIYQTPRYLVIGTGKKITLECSQTMGHDKMYWYQQDPGMELHLIHYSYGVNSTEKGDLSSESTVSRIRTEHFPLTLESARPSHTSQYLCASSGSREWETQYFGPGTRLLVL.

This chain joins TRBV7-9 and TRBJ2-3, with no clear D. Germline CDR1 and CDR2: SEHNR and FQNEAQ (reference sequence). The CDR3 is made up of 15 amino acids. Trimming stripped 5 bases from V and 0 bases from J, with 12 bases between. This CDR3 is CASSPRLGSTDTQYF. DNA for the CDR3: TGTGCCAGCAGCCCAAGACTTGGAAGCACAGATACGCAGTATTTT.